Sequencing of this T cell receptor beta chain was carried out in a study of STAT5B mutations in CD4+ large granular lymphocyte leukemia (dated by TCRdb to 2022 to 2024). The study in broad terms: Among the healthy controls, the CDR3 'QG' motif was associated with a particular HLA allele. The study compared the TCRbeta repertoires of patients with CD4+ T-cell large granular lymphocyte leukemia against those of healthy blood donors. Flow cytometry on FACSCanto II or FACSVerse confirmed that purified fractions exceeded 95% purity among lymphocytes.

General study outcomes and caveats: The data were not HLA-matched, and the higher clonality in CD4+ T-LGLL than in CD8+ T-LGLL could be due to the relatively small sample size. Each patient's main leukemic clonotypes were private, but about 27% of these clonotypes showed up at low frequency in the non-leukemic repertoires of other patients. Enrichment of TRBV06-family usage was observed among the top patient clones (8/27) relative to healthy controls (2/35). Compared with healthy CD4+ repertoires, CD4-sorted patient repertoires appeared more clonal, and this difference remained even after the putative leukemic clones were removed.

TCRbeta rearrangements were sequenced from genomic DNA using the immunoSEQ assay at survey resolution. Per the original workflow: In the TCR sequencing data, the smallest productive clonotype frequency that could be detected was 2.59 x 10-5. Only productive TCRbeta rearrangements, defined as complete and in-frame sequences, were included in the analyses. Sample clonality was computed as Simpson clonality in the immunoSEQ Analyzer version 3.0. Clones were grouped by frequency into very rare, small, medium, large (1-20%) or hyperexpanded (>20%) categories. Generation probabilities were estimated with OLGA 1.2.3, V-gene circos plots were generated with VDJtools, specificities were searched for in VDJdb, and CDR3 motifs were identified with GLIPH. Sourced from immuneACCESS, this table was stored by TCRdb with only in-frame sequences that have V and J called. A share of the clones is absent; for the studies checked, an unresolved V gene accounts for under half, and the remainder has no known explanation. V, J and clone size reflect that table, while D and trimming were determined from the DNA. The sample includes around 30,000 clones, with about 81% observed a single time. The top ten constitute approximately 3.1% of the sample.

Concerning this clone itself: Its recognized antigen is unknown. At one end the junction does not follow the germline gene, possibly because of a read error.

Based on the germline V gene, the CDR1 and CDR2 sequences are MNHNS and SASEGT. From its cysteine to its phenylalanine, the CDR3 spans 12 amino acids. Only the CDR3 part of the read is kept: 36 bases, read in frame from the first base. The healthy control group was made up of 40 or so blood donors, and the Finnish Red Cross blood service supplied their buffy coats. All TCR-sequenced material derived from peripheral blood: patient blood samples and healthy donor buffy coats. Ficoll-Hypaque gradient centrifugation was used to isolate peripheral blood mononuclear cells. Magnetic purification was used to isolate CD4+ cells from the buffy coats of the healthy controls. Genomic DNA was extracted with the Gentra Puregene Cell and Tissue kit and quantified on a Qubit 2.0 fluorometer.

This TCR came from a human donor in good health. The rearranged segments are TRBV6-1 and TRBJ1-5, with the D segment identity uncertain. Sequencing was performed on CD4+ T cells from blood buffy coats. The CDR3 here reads CASSDINRPQHF. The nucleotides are TGTGCCAGCAGTGATATCAATCGGCCCCAGCATTTT.